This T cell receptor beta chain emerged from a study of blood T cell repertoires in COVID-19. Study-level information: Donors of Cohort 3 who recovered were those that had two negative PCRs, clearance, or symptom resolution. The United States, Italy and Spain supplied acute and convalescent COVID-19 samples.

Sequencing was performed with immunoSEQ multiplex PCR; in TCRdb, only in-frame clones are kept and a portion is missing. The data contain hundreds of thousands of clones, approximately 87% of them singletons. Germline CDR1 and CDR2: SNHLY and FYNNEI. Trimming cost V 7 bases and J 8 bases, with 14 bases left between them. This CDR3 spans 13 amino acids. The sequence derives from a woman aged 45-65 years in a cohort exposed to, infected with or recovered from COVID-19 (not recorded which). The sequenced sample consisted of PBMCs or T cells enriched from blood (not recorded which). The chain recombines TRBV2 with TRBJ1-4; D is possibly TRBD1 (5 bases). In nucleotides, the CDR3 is TGTGCCAGCACCGGGGGTCGTGAAGAAAAACTGTTTTTT. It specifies CASTGGREEKLFF.